The T cell receptor (beta chain) under discussion was sequenced for a study of blood T cell repertoires in COVID-19. As processed by the authors: It was from reference gene primer amplification that nucleated cell counts were estimated. The table came from immunoSEQ multiplex PCR; TCRdb's copy has only in-frame clones and leaves some out. V, J and clone size derive from that table, while D and trimming were established from the DNA sequence. The sample consists of more than 85,000 clones, roughly 88% of them appearing once. Germline lookup yields CDR1 GTSNPN and CDR2 SVGIG (reference sequence). This CDR3 has 15 residues. V gave up 0 bases and J gave up 1 base, with 13 bases separating them.

The sequence was obtained from an elderly woman with acute or convalescent COVID-19. The rearrangement links TRBV30 to TRBJ2-7; tentative D call: TRBD2 (5 bases). The sequencing input was peripheral blood. The CDR3 here is CAWSVSEPGSYEQYF. Here the CDR3 DNA reads TGTGCCTGGAGTGTCTCGGAACCGGGATCCTACGAGCAGTACTTC.